One and the same sample provided the 11 T cell receptor beta chains below, sequenced in a study of cytomegalovirus exposure and HLA in healthy donors. The PCR used 60 Vbeta and 13 Jbeta primers. Assay used: immunoSEQ multiplex PCR; TCRdb lists only in-frame clones, some missing. The repertoire holds roughly 100,000 clones, with just under 85% as singletons. Sequenced material: PBMCs. The origin of the receptors is a woman under 30 in good health and CMV-seropositive.

V is TRBV5-6 and J is TRBJ2-5; 7 bases match TRBD1. J gave up 5 bases and V 7 bases, and 8 bases lay outside the gene matches. The CDR3 is 13 amino acids. CDR1 is SGHDT and CDR2 is YYEEEE in the germline V gene. CDR3 DNA: TGTGCCAGCCAAGCCAGGGGGTGGGAGACCCAGTACTTC. This gives the protein CASQARGWETQYF. Drawing the rest from reference TRBV5-6 and TRBJ2-5, the complete variable domain is DAGVTQSPTHLIKTRGQQVTLRCSPKSGHDTVSWYQQALGQGPQFIFQYYEEEERQRGNFPDRFSGHQFPNYSSELNVNALLLGDSALYLCASQARGWETQYFGPGTRLLVL.

The genes are TRBV13 and TRBJ2-3; 10 bases are shared with TRBD1. V lost 5 bases to trimming and J lost 4 bases; unmatched junction nucleotides: 6. CDR3 size: 15 residues. Germline lookup yields CDR1 PRHDT and CDR2 FYEKMQ (reference sequence). DNA of the CDR3: TGTGCCAGCAGCCCCGGGACAGGGGACCCAGATACGCAGTATTTT. It codes for CASSPGTGDPDTQYF. Full variable domain (rest looked up from reference TRBV13 and TRBJ2-3): AAGVIQSPRHLIKEKRETATLKCYPIPRHDTVYWYQQGPGQDPQFLISFYEKMQSDKGSIPDRFSAQQFSDYHSELNMSSLELGDSALYFCASSPGTGDPDTQYFGPGTRLTVL.

This rearrangement joins TRBV9 to TRBJ1-3; perhaps TRBD1 as D (5 bases). The V end was cut by 2 bases, the J end by 1 base, with 16 bases between. CDR3 length: 17 residues. Germline V gene data show CDR1 as SGDLS and CDR2 as YYNGEE. CDR3 sequence: CASSVRQTQGSGNTIYF. The CDR3, as DNA: TGTGCCAGCAGCGTCCGCCAAACTCAGGGATCTGGAAACACCATATATTTT.

The chain links TRBV7-8 to TRBJ2-5; 9 bases are a match to TRBD2. Losses at the gene ends were 1 base for V and 4 bases for J; bases not matched to a gene: 4. The CDR3 sequence is 15 residues long. Germline CDR1 is SGHVS and CDR2 is FQNEAQ. CDR3 nucleotide sequence: TGTGCCAGCAGCTTAGGGCGGGGGGGAGCAGAGACCCAGTACTTC. Encoded protein: CASSLGRGGAETQYF.

The chain links TRBV7-8 to TRBJ2-7; the match to TRBD1 covers 7 bases. V lost 5 bases and J lost 3; bases outside the gene matches: 10. The germline V gene encodes CDR1 SGHVS and CDR2 FQNEAQ. CDR3 size: 15 residues. CDR3 sequence: CASSDNRGLGYEQYF. Here the CDR3 DNA reads TGTGCCAGCAGCGATAACAGGGGTCTGGGCTACGAGCAGTACTTC.

V gene TRBV30 combines with J gene TRBJ2-1, with TRBD2 identical over 11 bases. This CDR3 has 14 amino acids. The germline V gene has CDR1 GTSNPN and CDR2 SVGIG (reference sequence). Unmatched junction bases numbered 6, after V lost 1 base and J lost 10 bases. The CDR3 is CAWSGGTSGREQFF. In DNA form, the CDR3 reads TGTGCCTGGAGTGGGGGGACTAGCGGTAGAGAGCAGTTCTTC.

This clone was seen just once. The rearrangement uses TRBV6-5 and TRBJ1-1; D call uncertain. Per germline, CDR1 MNHEY and CDR2 SVGAGI. This CDR3 region has 14 residues. Trimming stripped 4 bases from V and 1 base from J, with 10 bases between. This CDR3 reads CASSWNGGNTEAFF. For the CDR3, the DNA is TGTGCCAGCAGTTGGAACGGAGGGAACACTGAAGCTTTCTTT.

This chain connects TRBV6-5 to TRBJ1-5; unclear D gene. There are 15 residues in the CDR3. Germline CDR1 MNHEY, CDR2 SVGAGI. Deletions cut 4 bases from V and 2 bases from J, with 12 bases between. Here the CDR3 reads CASSSPRYRNQPQHF. CDR3 DNA sequence: TGTGCCAGCAGTTCCCCGAGATATCGCAATCAGCCCCAGCATTTT.

The chain uses TRBV28 and TRBJ2-7; TRBD1 matches 9 bases. Germline CDR1 and CDR2: MDHEN and SYDVKM. The CDR3 sequence is 14 residues long. The junction had 6 bases not matched to a gene; V was cut back by 6 bases and J by 3 bases. CDR3 DNA sequence: TGTGCCAGCAGCTCCGACAGGGGGTTCTACGAGCAGTACTTC. Amino acid sequence: CASSSDRGFYEQYF.

This clone was counted only a few times. This chain joins TRBV7-3 and TRBJ2-1, with TRBD2 identical over 8 bases. This CDR3 spans 15 amino acids. V lost 5 bases and J lost 5; bases outside the gene matches: 8. Germline V gene lookup returns CDR1 SGHTA and CDR2 FQGTGA. CDR3 residues: CASSPRGGINNEQFF. The DNA of the CDR3 is TGTGCCAGCAGCCCACGGGGGGGAATAAACAATGAGCAGTTCTTC.

The chain joins TRBV7-9 to TRBJ2-3, with 8 bases aligning to TRBD2. The CDR3 is 16 residues long. Germline-derived CDR1 and CDR2 are SEHNR and FQNEAQ (reference sequence). V shed 5 bases, J shed 0 bases, and the junction held 7 bases outside the gene matches. The CDR3 coding sequence is TGTGCCAGCAGCCCCGGGACTAGTTATAGCACAGATACGCAGTATTTT. Translation gives CASSPGTSYSTDTQYF.